The present TCR beta chain was sequenced within a study of cytomegalovirus exposure and HLA in healthy donors (dated by TCRdb to 2017 to 2019). Concerning the study at large: An earlier analysis of fewer than 750 of the donors reported about 260 Gb of sequence data and approximately 120 million unique TCR beta sequences obtained from about 170 million T cells. An early release that covered some 640 HLA-typed donors contained 250 to 350 gigabases of sequencing data and tens of millions of unique TCR sequences. Of the approximately 400 genotyped donors, approximately 83% fell in the genetic ancestry cluster associated with self-reported Caucasian donors. The study was designed to test whether signatures of past pathogen exposure could be identified by cataloging public T cell receptors. The T cell repertoires of 670 or so subjects were profiled by immunosequencing and related to cytomegalovirus serostatus. In addition to the first cohort of approximately 670 subjects, a separate validation cohort of about 120 different subjects was used. The study combined high-throughput TCR immunosequencing, statistical association of individual TCRs with disease status, and machine learning to predict cytomegalovirus infection status. To study patterns of TCR occurrence, a later analysis re-analyzed previously published TCR beta repertoires from several hundred donors and added high-resolution HLA genotyping. In the later analysis, no new phenotypic data were used to find candidate immune exposures; instead, reliance was placed on TCR beta sequences and their occurrence across donors. In an earlier analysis of 587 of the donors, high-throughput TCR beta sequencing was used to judge whether each TCR beta V gene segment behaved as functional or pseudogenic. Alongside the repertoire data, information on donor age, sex, ethnicity and CMV serostatus was compiled. A later genetic analysis used genome-wide SNP genotypes for about 60% of the 666 donors, treating that subset as a discovery cohort. All discovery cohort repertoires had been generated using a single sequencing platform. HLA typing covered class I and class II loci at four-digit resolution. Typing coverage differed by locus: A, B, C, DRB1 and DQB1 were typed in roughly 620-630 donors, DQA1 in 522, DPA1 in some 600, and DPB1 in just under 490. A handful of DR-DQ haplotypes were handled as single units for association and clustering because linkage in the cohort was strong. Across about 380 genotyped donors of the cohort, an average of roughly 200,000 unique TCR beta nucleotide sequences per donor were sequenced, and approximately 17% of those sequences were non-productive.

In total, around 600 healthy bone marrow donors made up the cohort. At the time of sampling, all cohort members were nominally healthy, though unrecorded immune exposures were likely present. The donor tested CMV seronegative, placing the donor among the 350 or so seronegative members of the cohort. Every donor gave a peripheral blood sample, and the peripheral blood mononuclear cells from that sample were used for TCR beta sequencing. Genomic DNA extraction from the blood cell samples was performed with the Qiagen DNeasy Blood Extraction Kit. Looking up the germline V gene yields CDR1 SGHRS and CDR2 YFSETQ. V is shortened by 7 bases, J by 4 bases, and the region joining them spans 16 bases. From the cysteine through the phenylalanine, the CDR3 covers 14 amino acids. This entry keeps only the CDR3 DNA: 42 bases, framed from base 1. Libraries were prepared through the immunoSEQ multiplex PCR assay. For the multiplex PCR, a mixture combining 60 forward primers for TCR Vbeta segments and 13 reverse primers for TCR Jbeta segments was used. The CDR3 region of rearranged TCR beta genes was amplified from genomic DNA by a multiplex PCR assay. On the Illumina HiSeq System, the amplified TCR beta libraries were sequenced as 87-base-pair reads. The paper's processing steps were these. Across the roughly 670 repertoires, a later analysis counted roughly 77 million unique TCR beta chains, 9.5 million to 12 million of which were shared by at least two donors. To remove PCR and sequencing errors, raw reads were error-corrected and collapsed into unique sequences using a nearest-neighbor algorithm that merged closely related sequences. Alignment of CDR3 sequences to IMGT reference sequences was used to assign V, D and J gene segments. Each retained sequence needed at least a six-nucleotide match to both a V gene segment and a J gene segment. Rearrangements were classified as productive when the CDR3 lacked stop codons and remained in frame with V and J, and all other rearrangements were classified as non-productive. CDR3 was defined by IMGT convention, running from the second conserved V-encoded cysteine to the conserved J-encoded phenylalanine. The earlier analysis of about 560 of the donors excluded any sequence lacking an unambiguous match to a single V gene segment. In an earlier analysis of about 590 of the donors, a V segment was called functional when productive rearrangements were above 56.7%, and segregating when the standard deviation between donors exceeded 5%. To diagnose cytomegalovirus status from the catalog of TCR beta chain sequences, a statistical classification framework was built. In a later analysis, V and J genes were assigned by comparing TCR nucleotide sequences against IMGT/GENE-DB human TR gene sequences. Using the TCRdist pipeline, a later analysis assigned CDR3 sequences along with most-parsimonious VDJ recombination scenarios. In a later analysis, each TCR beta chain was defined by its CDR3 amino acid sequence together with its V-gene family, and reads lacking a unique V-gene family were excluded. A later analysis removed several hundred highly shared, low-generation-probability nucleotide sequences to deal with suspected cross-contamination and a sequencing artifact. For each public chain, a later analysis derived a clonal expansion index from normalized ranks of inferred template counts within each repertoire. Generation probabilities in a later analysis came from a VDJ recombination model fitted to out-of-frame rearrangements, and those results were checked against IGoR. A later analysis scored TCR-TCR, TCR-HLA and TCR-CMV co-occurrence with hypergeometric tests, applying a repertoire-size bias correction to TCR pairs. False discovery rates were estimated in a later analysis by permuting HLA or CMV assignments 20 times. In a later analysis, co-occurring TCRs were grouped using DBSCAN, with TCRdist sequence similarity added in when clustering inside HLA-allele-positive subsets. Co-occurrence clustering excluded repertoires with fewer than 30,000 or more than 120,000 public chains, plus five with anomalous nucleotide sharing. TCRdb stores this immuneACCESS table with in-frame sequences only. Part of the clones is absent; in the studies checked, under half of the shortfall reflects unresolved V genes, and no reason is known for the rest. V, J and clone size derive from that table, while D and trimming were established from the DNA sequence. The sample yields 140,000 to 150,000 clones; 70% to 90% were counted once. In total, the top ten clones hold around 0.5% of the sample.

Comments on this clone: It lacks a known antigen. Base qualities are missing; no much larger clone stands one base away.

Broad study findings and their caveats: Immune exposure information for the cohort was limited to CMV serostatus. A total of fewer than 200 TCR beta chains were listed by the study as associated with cytomegalovirus. Linkage disequilibrium might explain the correlated functional status among segregating V segments, but an unknown experimental factor could not be excluded. In an earlier analysis of some 540 of the donors, most TCR beta V segments appeared in productive rearrangements about 87% or about 30% of the time, broadly matching IMGT annotations. Because counts were too low, roughly 18 rarely observed V segments, including chromosome 9 orphons, were left out of the earlier analysis of roughly 600 of the donors. An association between a missense DCLRE1C variant and V-gene and J-gene trimming of TCR beta chains was found in a later genetic analysis and replicated in an independent cohort. It was suggested by the authors that the approach could potentially be generalized to other disease states and immunological phenotypes. The presence/absence analyses assumed that sequencing depth was roughly uniform across donors, and that assumption may not be true. According to a later analysis, most CMV-associated TCR beta chains appeared to be HLA-restricted, and the HLA associations seemed to be driven largely by CMV exposure. In a later genetic analysis, fewer N-insertions in productive TCRs were reported among donors in an Asian-associated ancestry cluster than the roughly 710-donor mean. In a later analysis, the rate of TCR association differed among HLA loci, with DRB1 alleles having the most associated TCRs and HLA-C alleles having the fewest. Because some donors lacked HLA typing at each locus, the association tests relied only on the typed subset. In this cohort, only TCR beta chains were sequenced, and detectable features were limited by the absence of alpha or paired-chain data. A group of highly shared sequence variants was considered likely to be a technical artifact of the sequencing pipeline. In a later analysis, some 18,000 TCR beta sequences were associated with specific HLA alleles at a false discovery rate of 0.05. The classifier was reported to diagnose cytomegalovirus status with high specificity and sensitivity in both the original and validation cohorts. Most TCR sequences were observed very rarely across donors, whereas some public TCRs were present in many individuals. Some IMGT-functional V segments, including TRBV6-2 and TRBV6-3, could not be told apart with the 87-base-pair reads, so those segments were excluded. A further reported finding was that TCR beta sequences accurately predicted the HLA-A and HLA-B alleles for most subjects in the first cohort. A later analysis found that HLA-associated TCR beta chains were more clonally expanded and had lower generation probabilities than equally common non-associated chains. Assigning TCR associations to individual alleles was difficult when HLA alleles, especially DR and DQ, strongly co-occurred. Several of the top co-occurrence clusters appeared to be linked to parvovirus B19, influenza, CMV and Epstein-Barr virus, according to a later analysis. In vitro tests confirmed that three of the cytomegalovirus-associated TCR beta chains recognize cytomegalovirus antigens.

The rearranged segments are TRBV5-1 and TRBJ2-3; a tentative D match to TRBD2 spans 6 bases. Sequencing was done on a sample of PBMCs. This receptor was identified in a woman between 35 and 50 years old in good health and CMV-seronegative. The CDR3 has the sequence CASFRGEDSDTQYF. In nucleotide form, the sequence is TGCGCCAGCTTTCGCGGGGAGGACTCAGATACGCAGTATTTT.